A single sample is the source of the 3 T cell receptor beta chains below, sequenced in a study of identical twins. MiXCR, run by TCRdb on the 5' RACE reads, gives a single entry per CDR3 protein. Among more than 400,000 distinct CDR3 sequences listed, roughly 15% were seen once. This same sample was also part of a study on yellow fever vaccine responses in identical twins.

Sample: CD4+ T cells sorted from blood. Source of these receptors: a woman aged 18-29 years in good health.

This clonotype was picked up a small number of times. The V call is TRBV10-3, the J call TRBJ2-3; D unresolved. Trimming shortened V by 2 bases and J by 2 bases, and 8 bases separated the two germline ends. The CDR3 has 14 amino acids. Looked up from germline, CDR1 is ENHRY and CDR2 is SYGVKD. The chain's CDR3 is CAISEVGHTDTQYF. DNA for the CDR3: TGTGCCATCAGTGAGGTGGGTCACACAGATACGCAGTATTTT.

This clonotype was seen repeatedly, ten times or more. This chain's CDR3 is CSVVKGETQYF. The DNA for the CDR3 is TGCAGCGTTGTTAAGGGGGAGACCCAGTACTTC. The rearrangement links TRBV29-1 to TRBJ2-5; perhaps TRBD1 as D (5 bases). With 4 bases removed from V and 5 bases from J, the gap between germline ends came to 8 bases. CDR1 SQVTM and CDR2 ANQGSEA come from the germline V gene. The CDR3 has 11 amino acids.

This clonotype was seen a handful of times. V gene TRBV11-2 combines with J gene TRBJ2-1; 10 nucleotides line up with TRBD2. The CDR3 covers 16 residues. The germline CDR1 and CDR2 sequences are SGHAT and FQNNGV. V trimming: 6 bases; J trimming: 3 bases; junction bases outside the gene matches: 8. For the CDR3, the DNA is TGTGCCAGCAGACCCGTTAGCGGGAGGAACTACAATGAGCAGTTCTTC. This gives the protein CASRPVSGRNYNEQFF.